This T cell receptor beta chain was recorded in a study of T cell changes during pregnancy in multiple sclerosis. This table comes from immunoSEQ multiplex PCR, and its TCRdb copy is limited to in-frame clones, with some not included. The repertoire has approximately 49,000 clones, approximately 92% of them found once; the top ten carry around 0.91%. Trimming took 8 bases from V and 6 from J, leaving 11 bases between them. The germline V gene encodes CDR1 MNHEY and CDR2 SMNVEV (reference sequence). The CDR3 is 13 residues long. The TCR sequence derives from a female donor in good health, enrolled as a control in a pregnancy study. The rearrangement uses TRBV27 and TRBJ1-6; D possibly corresponds to TRBD1 (6 bases). Sample: CD4+ T cells from peripheral blood mononuclear cells, taken in the second trimester of pregnancy. DNA for the CDR3: TGTGCCAGCCGGGACACCAGTAATTCACCCCTCCACTTT. It specifies CASRDTSNSPLHF.